This TCR beta chain was retrieved from a study of OX40 agonist ivuxolimab in advanced cancers. For the study at large: Across the patients, intravenous ivuxolimab was delivered every 2 weeks at 0.01 to 10 mg/kg. Patients were approximately 80% male with ages roughly 20 to 90, mean about 65. Partial responses were recorded for three patients, including one with hepatocellular carcinoma and two with cutaneous melanoma.

The CDR3 extends over 15 amino acids. V dropped 1 base and J dropped 7; count of bases not matched to a gene: 6. CDR1 MNHNY and CDR2 SVGAGI come from the germline V gene (reference sequence). The protocol was immunoSEQ multiplex PCR, while the TCRdb copy is restricted to in-frame clones and leaves out a portion. The profile shows about 120,000 clones, roughly nine tenths of them singletons. This sequence originates from an adult with an advanced solid tumor such as melanoma, head and neck, liver or kidney cancer. The rearrangement joins TRBV6-6 to TRBJ1-2; 10 positions match TRBD1. This sample comprised CD4+ or CD8+ T cells sorted from blood, obtained in a trial of the OX40 agonist ivuxolimab. This CDR3 is CASSYLDRGSGGYTF. The CDR3 DNA follows: TGTGCCAGCAGTTACTTGGACAGGGGGTCAGGTGGCTACACCTTC.